This T cell receptor (beta chain) was recovered during a study of metastatic and nonmetastatic thyroid tumors. Before thyroid surgery, none of the patients had received any treatment. Trimming took 3 bases from V and 7 from J, leaving 22 bases between them. The CDR3 is 17 amino acids. Germline V gene data show CDR1 as SGHRS and CDR2 as YFSETQ. TCRdb reprocessed the PCR reads via MiXCR. The table includes more than 50,000 clones, approximately 20% detected once. At least ten counts were recorded for this clone. What was sequenced was blood. The receptor's source is a female donor with papillary thyroid cancer or a benign thyroid nodule (not recorded which). Some clones in this sample may be carry-over from other donors' samples. The chain employs TRBV5-1 and TRBJ2-2; D tentatively fits TRBD1 or TRBD2 (5 bases each). The CDR3 reads CASSSKLDSIGGGELFF. The CDR3 nucleotides are TGCGCCAGCAGCTCCAAACTAGATTCGATTGGGGGCGGGGAGCTGTTTTTT.